The following is a T cell receptor (beta chain) sequence with its context. The data belong to a study of blood T cell repertoires in COVID-19. Across the whole study: T cells, B-cell-depleted T cells, or PBMCs provided the cDNA or gDNA that served as material.

V lost 4 bases and J 1 base, leaving 13 bases between the germline ends. Per the germline V gene, CDR1 is LNHDA and CDR2 is SQIVND (reference sequence). The CDR3 has 15 amino acids. Authors' methods: Scientists estimated how many nucleated cells there were by amplifying reference gene primers. Sequencing used immunoSEQ multiplex PCR; TCRdb keeps in-frame clones, though not all of them. V, J and clone size were drawn from that table, and D and trimming were deduced from the DNA. The sample records some 100,000 clones, approximately 89% being singletons. The chain has TRBV19 and TRBJ2-5; D is unresolved. The source is a woman older than 75 with active COVID-19. Sequenced input: peripheral blood. The CDR3 DNA reads as TGTGCCAGTAGTACCTTTAGGAGCCCCCAAGAGACCCAGTACTTC. This sequence encodes CASSTFRSPQETQYF.